A single sample is the source of the 14 T cell receptor beta chains below, sequenced in a study of blood T cell repertoires in COVID-19. TCRdb keeps only in-frame clones here, not all; method: immunoSEQ multiplex PCR. The table has 100,000 to 150,000 clones, around 84% seen once; the top ten hold about 2.2%. Sequenced sample: PBMCs or T cells enriched from blood (not recorded which). The origin of the receptors is a man between 40 and 49 years old with acute COVID-19.

This clone was picked up a small number of times. The V and J genes are TRBV19 and TRBJ1-3, with D possibly matching TRBD1 (5 bases). Germline values: CDR1 LNHDA, CDR2 SQIVND (reference sequence). Trimming removed 5 bases from V and 0 bases from J, with 8 bases in between. This CDR3 is built from 14 residues. The CDR3 here is CASSSDNSGNTIYF. CDR3 DNA sequence: TGTGCCAGTAGTTCGGACAACTCTGGAAACACCATATATTTT. The whole variable domain, remainder taken from reference TRBV19 and TRBJ1-3, is DGGITQSPKYLFRKEGQNVTLSCEQNLNHDAMYWYRQDPGQGLRLIYYSQIVNDFQKGDIAEGYSVSREKKESFPLTVTSAQKNPTAFYLCASSSDNSGNTIYFGEGSWLTVV.

CDR3 in amino acids: CSVTRGSPGNTIYF. The CDR3 DNA reads TGCAGCGTCACCAGGGGATCTCCTGGAAACACCATATATTTT. V gene TRBV29-1 combines with J gene TRBJ1-3, with a possible D match to TRBD1 (6 bases). V lost 6 bases, J lost 2 bases, and 14 bases lay in between. Germline lookup yields CDR1 SQVTM and CDR2 ANQGSEA. The CDR3 totals 14 residues.

The V gene is TRBV7-8, the J gene TRBJ2-5, with 7 positions matching TRBD1. Germline CDR1 is SGHVS and CDR2 is FQNEAQ. CDR3 size: 14 residues. Trimming at V came to 1 base and at J to 6 bases, leaving 5 bases not matched to a gene. CDR3: CASSLGDSPKTQYF. The CDR3 DNA sequence: TGTGCCAGCAGCTTAGGGGACAGCCCCAAGACCCAGTACTTC.

The count of this clone is one. The gene calls are TRBV2 and TRBJ2-3, with 8 bases lining up with TRBD2. The CDR3 contains 15 residues. Germline trimming cut 2 bases from V and 1 base from J; bases unmatched to any gene: 2. Germline CDR1 SNHLY, CDR2 FYNNEI. The CDR3 region has the DNA TGTGCCAGCAGTGAACAGACTAGCGGCACAGATACGCAGTATTTT. Translating it yields CASSEQTSGTDTQYF.

The chain joins TRBV5-7 to TRBJ2-7, with a possible D match to TRBD2 (6 bases). TRBV5-7 is an ORF, and what it does is uncertain. This CDR3 contains 17 residues. The V and J ends lost 0 bases and 6 bases respectively, with 22 bases between them. The CDR3 nucleotides are TGTGCCAGCAGCTTGGATCCTACTACGGCGGGGTACCCCGAGCAGTACTTC. Protein: CASSLDPTTAGYPEQYF.

CDR3: CASSLSLGQGSEQYF. The CDR3 nucleotides read TGTGCCAGCAGTTTATCCCTGGGACAGGGCTCCGAGCAGTACTTC. V usage is TRBV28 and J usage is TRBJ2-7; 9 bases line up with TRBD1. Per germline, CDR1 MDHEN and CDR2 SYDVKM. V dropped 1 base and J dropped 6; count of bases not matched to a gene: 7. The CDR3 spans 15 residues.

This chain uses TRBV19 with TRBJ1-2; D call uncertain. Germline CDR1 and CDR2: LNHDA and SQIVND (reference sequence). The V and J ends lost 10 bases and 1 base respectively, with 16 bases between them. CDR3 length: 14 amino acids. CDR3 loop: CATSIEGNNYGYTF. The CDR3 DNA sequence: TGTGCCACATCTATAGAGGGTAATAACTATGGCTACACCTTC.

The CDR3 here is CASSPDRFNSPLHF. The CDR3 DNA follows: TGCGCCAGCAGCCCGGACAGATTTAATTCACCCCTCCACTTT. The chain is built from TRBV5-1 and TRBJ1-6; TRBD1 is a possible D gene (6 bases). V dropped 4 bases and J dropped 6 bases, with 11 bases sitting between them. The length of the CDR3 is 14 residues. Germline values: CDR1 SGHRS, CDR2 YFSETQ.

V and J are TRBV21-1 and TRBJ1-1; the DNA was not compared with TRBD1, the D call given in the table. TRBV21-1 corresponds to a pseudogene. The length of the CDR3 is 14 residues. In DNA form, the CDR3 reads TGTGCCAGCAGCAACAGGGTTTTGGGCACTGAAGCTTTCTTT. It yields the protein CASSNRVLGTEAFF.

The rearrangement uses TRBV11-2 and TRBJ2-7; 7 bases line up with TRBD2. The CDR3 spans 20 residues. The germline V gene has CDR1 SGHAT and CDR2 FQNNGV. V shed 0 bases and J 0 bases; nucleotides not matched to a gene: 17. The CDR3 DNA reads as TGTGCCAGCAGCTTAGATGGAGGGGAGCGGGGATTGCCGAGCTCCTACGAGCAGTACTTC. Translated, it gives CASSLDGGERGLPSSYEQYF.

V gene TRBV11-2 combines with J gene TRBJ2-1; tentatively, D is TRBD1 (6 bases). CDR1 is SGHAT and CDR2 is FQNNGV in the germline V gene. V lost 2 bases and J 5 bases, leaving 13 bases between the germline ends. The CDR3 runs to 15 residues. CDR3 DNA: TGTGCCAGCAGCTTAAGCCTCAAGGGGGACAATGAGCAGTTCTTC. Translating gives CASSLSLKGDNEQFF. Filled out from reference TRBV11-2 and TRBJ2-1, the complete variable domain reads EAGVAQSPRYKIIEKRQSVAFWCNPISGHATLYWYQQILGQGPKLLIQFQNNGVVDDSQLPKDRFSAERLKGVDSTLKIQPAKLEDSAVYLCASSLSLKGDNEQFFGPGTRLTVL.

J is TRBJ1-1 and V is TRBV6-5; 9 positions match TRBD1. CDR1 and CDR2 (germline): MNHEY, SVGAGI. The V gene end was trimmed by 2 bases and the J gene end by 5 bases; junction bases not matched to a gene: 9. The CDR3 totals 16 residues. The CDR3 bases are TGTGCCAGCAGTTACGGGACAGGGACACTAAGGACTGAAGCTTTCTTT. It translates to CASSYGTGTLRTEAFF.

This sequence joins TRBV5-1 and TRBJ2-2, with TRBD2 matching over 8 bases. The germline V gene encodes CDR1 SGHRS and CDR2 YFSETQ. The V segment lost 4 bases and the J segment 2 bases; nucleotides outside the gene matches: 1. This CDR3 has 14 residues. The CDR3 sequence is CASSRGGNTGELFF. For the CDR3, the DNA is TGCGCCAGCAGCCGGGGGGGAAACACCGGGGAGCTGTTTTTT.

This clone was picked up a small number of times. V is TRBV6-1 and J is TRBJ1-5; no clear D gene. From germline, CDR1 is MNHNS and CDR2 SASEGT. The V gene lost 3 bases and the J gene lost 5 bases, with 8 bases spanning the gap. CDR3 size: 13 residues. CDR3 residues: CASSETSDQPQHF. Here the CDR3 DNA reads TGTGCCAGCAGTGAGACATCAGATCAGCCCCAGCATTTT.